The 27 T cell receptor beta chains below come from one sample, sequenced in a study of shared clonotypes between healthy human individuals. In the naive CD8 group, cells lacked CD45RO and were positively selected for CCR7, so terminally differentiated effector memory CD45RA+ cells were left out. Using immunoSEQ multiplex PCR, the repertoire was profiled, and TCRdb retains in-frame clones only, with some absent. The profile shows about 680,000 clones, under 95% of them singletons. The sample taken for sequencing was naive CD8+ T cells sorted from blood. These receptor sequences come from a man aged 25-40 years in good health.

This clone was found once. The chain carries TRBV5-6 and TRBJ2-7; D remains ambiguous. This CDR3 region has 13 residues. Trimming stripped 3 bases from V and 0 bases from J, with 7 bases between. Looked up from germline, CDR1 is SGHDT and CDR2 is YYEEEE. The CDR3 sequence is CASSSTSSYEQYF. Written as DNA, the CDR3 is TGTGCCAGCAGCTCGACGTCCTCCTACGAGCAGTACTTC.

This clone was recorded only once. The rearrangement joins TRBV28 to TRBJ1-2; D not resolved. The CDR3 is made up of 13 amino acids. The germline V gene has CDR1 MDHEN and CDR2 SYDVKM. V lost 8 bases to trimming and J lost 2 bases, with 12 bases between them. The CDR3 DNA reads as TGTGCCAGCGGCCGGCGCTACAACTATGGCTACACCTTC. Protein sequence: CASGRRYNYGYTF.

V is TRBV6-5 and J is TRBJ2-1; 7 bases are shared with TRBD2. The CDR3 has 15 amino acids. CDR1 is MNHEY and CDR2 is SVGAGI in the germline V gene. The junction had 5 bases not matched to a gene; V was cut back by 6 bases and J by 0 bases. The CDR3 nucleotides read TGTGCCAGCAGGAGTGGACTAGGCTCCTACAATGAGCAGTTCTTC. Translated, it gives CASRSGLGSYNEQFF.

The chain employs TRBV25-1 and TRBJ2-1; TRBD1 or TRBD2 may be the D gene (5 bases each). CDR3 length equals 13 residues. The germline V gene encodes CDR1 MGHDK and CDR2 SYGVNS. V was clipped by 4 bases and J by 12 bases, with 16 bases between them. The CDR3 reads CASSVTGSGAQFF. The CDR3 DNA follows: TGTGCCAGCAGTGTAACCGGGTCCGGGGCGCAGTTCTTC.

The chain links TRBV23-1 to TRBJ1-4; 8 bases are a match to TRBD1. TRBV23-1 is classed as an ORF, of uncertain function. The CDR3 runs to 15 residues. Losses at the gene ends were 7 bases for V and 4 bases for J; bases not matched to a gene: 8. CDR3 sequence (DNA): TGCGCCAGCAATAGCTGGGGACAGGTTAATGAAAAACTGTTTTTT. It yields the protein CASNSWGQVNEKLFF.

DNA for the CDR3: TGTGCCAGCAGTCGATGGCGCGAGATCTCCGGGGAGCTGTTTTTT. Translation gives CASSRWREISGELFF. The chain is built from TRBV7-9 and TRBJ2-2; D unresolved. V lost 6 bases, J lost 6 bases, and 17 bases lay in between. Germline loops: CDR1 SEHNR, CDR2 FQNEAQ (reference sequence). The length of the CDR3 is 15 residues.

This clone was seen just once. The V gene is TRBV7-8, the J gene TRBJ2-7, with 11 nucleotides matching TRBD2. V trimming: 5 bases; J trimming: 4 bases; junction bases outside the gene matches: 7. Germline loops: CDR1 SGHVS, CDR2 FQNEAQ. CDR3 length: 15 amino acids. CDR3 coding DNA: TGTGCCAGCAGCCCGCCCACTAGCGGGAGTTACGAGCAGTACTTC. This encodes CASSPPTSGSYEQYF.

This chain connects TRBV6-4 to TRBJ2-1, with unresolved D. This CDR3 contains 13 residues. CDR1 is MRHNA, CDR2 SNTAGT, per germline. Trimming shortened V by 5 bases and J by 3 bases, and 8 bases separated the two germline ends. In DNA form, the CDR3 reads TGTGCCAGCAGTCCGGGCTACTACAATGAGCAGTTCTTC. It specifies CASSPGYYNEQFF.

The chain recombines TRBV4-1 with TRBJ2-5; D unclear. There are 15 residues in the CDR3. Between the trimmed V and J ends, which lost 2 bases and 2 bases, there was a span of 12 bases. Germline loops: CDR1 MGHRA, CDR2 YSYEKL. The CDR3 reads CASSQLDQVQETQYF. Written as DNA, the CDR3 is TGCGCCAGCAGCCAACTGGACCAGGTTCAAGAGACCCAGTACTTC.

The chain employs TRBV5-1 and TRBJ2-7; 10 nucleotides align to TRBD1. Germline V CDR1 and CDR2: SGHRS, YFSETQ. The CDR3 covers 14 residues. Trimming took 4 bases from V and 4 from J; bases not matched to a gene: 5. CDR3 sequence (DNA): TGCGCCAGCAGCCCCGGACAGGGGGAATACGAGCAGTACTTC. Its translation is CASSPGQGEYEQYF.

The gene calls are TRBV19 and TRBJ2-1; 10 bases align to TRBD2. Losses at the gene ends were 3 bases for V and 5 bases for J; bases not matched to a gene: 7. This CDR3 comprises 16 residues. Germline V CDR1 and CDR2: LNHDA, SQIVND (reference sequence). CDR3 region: CASSISSGRYNNEQFF. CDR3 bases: TGTGCCAGTAGTATCAGTAGCGGGAGGTATAACAATGAGCAGTTCTTC.

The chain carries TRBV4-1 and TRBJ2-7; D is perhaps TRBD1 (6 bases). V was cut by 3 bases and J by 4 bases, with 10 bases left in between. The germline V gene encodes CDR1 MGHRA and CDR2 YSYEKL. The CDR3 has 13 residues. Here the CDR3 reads CASSHMDSYEQYF. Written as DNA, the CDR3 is TGCGCCAGCAGCCATATGGACAGTTACGAGCAGTACTTC.

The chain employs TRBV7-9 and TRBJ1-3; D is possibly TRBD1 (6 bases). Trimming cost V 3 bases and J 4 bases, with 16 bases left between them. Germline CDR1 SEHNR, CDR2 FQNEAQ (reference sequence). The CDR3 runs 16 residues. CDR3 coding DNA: TGTGCCAGCAGCTTCCCCGGGACAATTTGGGGAAACACCATATATTTT. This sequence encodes CASSFPGTIWGNTIYF.

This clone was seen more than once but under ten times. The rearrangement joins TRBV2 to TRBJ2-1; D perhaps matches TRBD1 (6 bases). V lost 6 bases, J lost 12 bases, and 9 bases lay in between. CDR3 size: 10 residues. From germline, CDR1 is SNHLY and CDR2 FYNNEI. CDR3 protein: CASSLDRQFF. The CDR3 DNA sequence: TGTGCCAGCAGCCTGGACAGGCAGTTCTTC.

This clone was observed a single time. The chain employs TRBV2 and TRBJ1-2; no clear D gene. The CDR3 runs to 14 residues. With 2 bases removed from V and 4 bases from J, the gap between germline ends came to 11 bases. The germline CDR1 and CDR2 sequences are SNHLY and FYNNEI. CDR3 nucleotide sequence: TGTGCCAGCAGTGAACAGGTGGTGGGCTATGGCTACACCTTC. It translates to CASSEQVVGYGYTF.

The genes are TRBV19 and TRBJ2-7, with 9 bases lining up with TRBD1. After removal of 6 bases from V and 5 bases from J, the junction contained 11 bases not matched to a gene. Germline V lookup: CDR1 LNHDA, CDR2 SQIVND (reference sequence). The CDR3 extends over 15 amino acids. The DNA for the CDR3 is TGTGCCAGTAGCCCTATACAGGGGGCGAGGGACGAGCAGTACTTC. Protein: CASSPIQGARDEQYF.

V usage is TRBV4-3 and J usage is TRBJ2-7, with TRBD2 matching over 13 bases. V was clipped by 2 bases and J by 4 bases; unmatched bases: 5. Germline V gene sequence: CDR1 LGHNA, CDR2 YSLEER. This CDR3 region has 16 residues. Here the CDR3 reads CASSQRTSGSHYEQYF. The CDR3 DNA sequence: TGCGCCAGCAGCCAAAGGACTAGCGGGAGTCATTACGAGCAGTACTTC.

CDR3 sequence: CSVGSEGINEKLFF. DNA of the CDR3: TGCAGCGTTGGTTCTGAGGGGATAAATGAAAAACTGTTTTTT. The chain employs TRBV29-1 and TRBJ1-4; a weak D match, TRBD1 (5 bases). The CDR3 extends over 14 amino acids. The V and J ends lost 4 bases and 5 bases respectively, with 14 bases between them. Germline V lookup: CDR1 SQVTM, CDR2 ANQGSEA.

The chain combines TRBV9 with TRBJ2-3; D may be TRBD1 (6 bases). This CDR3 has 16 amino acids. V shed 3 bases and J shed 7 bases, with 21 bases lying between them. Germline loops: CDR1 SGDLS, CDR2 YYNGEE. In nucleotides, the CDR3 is TGTGCCAGCAGCGATACCGGGACAAGGAGGACCCATACGCAGTATTTT. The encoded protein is CASSDTGTRRTHTQYF.

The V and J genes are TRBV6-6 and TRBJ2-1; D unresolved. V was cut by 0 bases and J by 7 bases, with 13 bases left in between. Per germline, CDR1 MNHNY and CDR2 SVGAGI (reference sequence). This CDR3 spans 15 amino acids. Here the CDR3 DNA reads TGTGCCAGCAGTTACTCTTGGGATAAACCTAATGAGCAGTTCTTC. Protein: CASSYSWDKPNEQFF.

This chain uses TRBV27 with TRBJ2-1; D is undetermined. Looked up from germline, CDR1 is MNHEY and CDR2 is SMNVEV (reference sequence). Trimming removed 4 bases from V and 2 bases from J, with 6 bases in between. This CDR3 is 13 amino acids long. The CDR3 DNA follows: TGTGCCAGCAGTTATTCTACCTACAATGAGCAGTTCTTC. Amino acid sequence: CASSYSTYNEQFF.

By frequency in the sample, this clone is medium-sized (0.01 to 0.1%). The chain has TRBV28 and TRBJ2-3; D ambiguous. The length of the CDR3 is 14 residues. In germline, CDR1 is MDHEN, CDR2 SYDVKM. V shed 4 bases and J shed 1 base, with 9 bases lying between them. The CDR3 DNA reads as TGTGCCAGCAGTTCCCTCGGAGGCACAGATACGCAGTATTTT. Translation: CASSSLGGTDTQYF. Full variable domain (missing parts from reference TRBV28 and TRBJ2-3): DVKVTQSSRYLVKRTGEKVFLECVQDMDHENMFWYRQDPGLGLRLIYFSYDVKMKEKGDIPEGYSVSREKKERFSLILESASTNQTSMYLCASSSLGGTDTQYFGPGTRLTVL.

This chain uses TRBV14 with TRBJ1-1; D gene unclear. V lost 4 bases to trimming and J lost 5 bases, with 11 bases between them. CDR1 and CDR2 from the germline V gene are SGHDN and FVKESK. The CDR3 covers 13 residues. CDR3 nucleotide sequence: TGTGCCAGCAGCCCCCGAGGTAGGACTGAAGCTTTCTTT. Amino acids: CASSPRGRTEAFF.

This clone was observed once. The CDR3 loop is CASSKQSNTGELFF. The CDR3 nucleotides read TGTGCCAGCAGCAAACAGTCGAACACCGGGGAGCTGTTTTTT. The J gene is TRBJ2-2, the V gene TRBV11-2; D is ambiguous. This CDR3 comprises 14 residues. V lost 5 bases, J lost 0 bases, and 7 bases lay in between. CDR1 SGHAT and CDR2 FQNNGV come from the germline V gene.

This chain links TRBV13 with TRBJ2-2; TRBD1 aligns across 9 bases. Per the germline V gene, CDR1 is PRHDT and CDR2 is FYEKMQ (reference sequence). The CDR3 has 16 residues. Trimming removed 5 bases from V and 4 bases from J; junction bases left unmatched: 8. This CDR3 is CASSETGTGCTGELFF. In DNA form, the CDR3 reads TGTGCCAGCAGCGAGACCGGGACAGGGTGCACCGGGGAGCTGTTTTTT.

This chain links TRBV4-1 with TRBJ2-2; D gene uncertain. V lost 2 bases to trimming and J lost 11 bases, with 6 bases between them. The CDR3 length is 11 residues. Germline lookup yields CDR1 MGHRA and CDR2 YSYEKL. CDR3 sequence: CASSQHTELFF. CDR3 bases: TGCGCCAGCAGCCAACACACAGAGCTGTTTTTT.

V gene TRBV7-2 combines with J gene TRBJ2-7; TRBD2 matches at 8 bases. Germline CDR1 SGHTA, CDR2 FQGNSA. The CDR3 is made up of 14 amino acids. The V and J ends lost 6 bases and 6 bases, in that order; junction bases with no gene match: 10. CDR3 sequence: CASSWIAGLSEQYF. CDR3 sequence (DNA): TGTGCCAGCAGTTGGATAGCGGGACTAAGCGAGCAGTACTTC.